These 4 T cell receptor beta chains were all obtained from the same sample, sequenced in a study of response to subunit inactivated influenza vaccine. Each CDR3 protein gets one entry after TCRdb re-called the RT-PCR reads with MiXCR. The sample lists roughly 700,000 distinct CDR3 sequences, about 15% occurring once. Here the sequenced sample was PBMCs from blood, taken approximately 15 days before vaccination. All receptors derive from a man aged 50 or older who received an inactivated influenza vaccine.

This chain uses TRBV12-3 or TRBV12-4 with TRBJ2-1; weak D call: TRBD1 (5 bases). The V end was cut by 3 bases, the J end by 0 bases, with 12 bases between. The CDR3 sequence is 16 residues long. For the CDR3, the DNA is TGTGCCAGCAGTTTTAGACAGAGAAGCTCCTACAATGAGCAGTTCTTC. Its protein is CASSFRQRSSYNEQFF.

This clonotype was observed at least ten times. The chain recombines TRBV4-2 with TRBJ1-6; D is undetermined. The CDR3 consists of 14 residues. The V and J ends lost 5 bases and 7 bases respectively, with 12 bases between them. In germline, CDR1 is LGHNA, CDR2 YNFKEQ. CDR3 nucleotide sequence: TGTGCCAGCAGCTTAAACGCCGGGAATTCACCCCTCCACTTT. Protein product: CASSLNAGNSPLHF.

V gene TRBV24-1 combines with J gene TRBJ2-3; 10 bases fit TRBD2. This CDR3 has 16 residues. V shed 2 bases and J 0 bases; nucleotides not matched to a gene: 1. Per the germline V gene, CDR1 is KGHDR and CDR2 is SFDVKD. The CDR3 loop reads CATSDWTSGSTDTQYF. CDR3 in DNA: TGTGCCACCAGTGATTGGACTAGCGGAAGCACAGATACGCAGTATTTT.

This sequence joins TRBV7-9 and TRBJ1-1; no reliable D call. The CDR3 extends over 15 amino acids. V lost 1 base, J lost 7 bases, and 16 bases lay in between. Germline V gene data show CDR1 as SEHNR and CDR2 as FQNEAQ (reference sequence). The CDR3 region is CASSLGASGRGEAFF. In DNA, the CDR3 is TGTGCCAGCAGCTTAGGTGCTTCGGGAAGAGGTGAAGCTTTCTTT.